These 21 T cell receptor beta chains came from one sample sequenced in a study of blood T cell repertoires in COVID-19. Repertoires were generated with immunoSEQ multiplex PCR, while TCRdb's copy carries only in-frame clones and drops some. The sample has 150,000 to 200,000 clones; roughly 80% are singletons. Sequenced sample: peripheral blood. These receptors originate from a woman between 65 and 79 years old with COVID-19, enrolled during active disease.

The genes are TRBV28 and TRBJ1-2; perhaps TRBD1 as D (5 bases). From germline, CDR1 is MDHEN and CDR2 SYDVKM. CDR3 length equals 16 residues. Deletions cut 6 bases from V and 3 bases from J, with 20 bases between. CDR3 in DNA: TGTGCCAGCAGCCTCCCGCGGGGACTAGGGCACTATGGCTACACCTTC. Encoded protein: CASSLPRGLGHYGYTF.

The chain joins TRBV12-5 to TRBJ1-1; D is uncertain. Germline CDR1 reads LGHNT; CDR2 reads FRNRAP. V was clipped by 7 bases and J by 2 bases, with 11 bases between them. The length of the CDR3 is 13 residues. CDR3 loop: CASAPGFNTEAFF. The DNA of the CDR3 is TGTGCTAGTGCCCCGGGATTCAACACTGAAGCTTTCTTT.

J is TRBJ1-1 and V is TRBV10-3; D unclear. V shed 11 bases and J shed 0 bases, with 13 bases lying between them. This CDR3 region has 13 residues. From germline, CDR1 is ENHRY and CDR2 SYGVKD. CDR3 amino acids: CAARGLMNTEAFF. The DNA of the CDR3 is TGTGCCGCCCGAGGACTAATGAACACTGAAGCTTTCTTT.

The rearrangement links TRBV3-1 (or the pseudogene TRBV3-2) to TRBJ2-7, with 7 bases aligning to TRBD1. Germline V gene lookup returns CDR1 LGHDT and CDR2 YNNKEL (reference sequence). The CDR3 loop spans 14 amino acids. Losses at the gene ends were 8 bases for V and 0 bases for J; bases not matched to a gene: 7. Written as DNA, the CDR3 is TGTGCCAGCCGACCGGGACAGAGCTCCTACGAGCAGTACTTC. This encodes CASRPGQSSYEQYF.

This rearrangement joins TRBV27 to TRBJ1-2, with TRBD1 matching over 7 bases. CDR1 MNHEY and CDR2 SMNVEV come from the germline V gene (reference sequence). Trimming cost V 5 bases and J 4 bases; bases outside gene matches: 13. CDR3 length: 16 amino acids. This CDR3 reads CASSHLRTDRLYGYTF. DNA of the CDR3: TGTGCCAGCAGTCACCTTAGAACGGACAGGCTCTATGGCTACACCTTC.

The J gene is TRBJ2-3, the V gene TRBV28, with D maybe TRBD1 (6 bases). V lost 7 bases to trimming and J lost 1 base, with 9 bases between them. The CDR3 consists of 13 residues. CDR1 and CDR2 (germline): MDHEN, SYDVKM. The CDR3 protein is CASMGAGTDTQYF. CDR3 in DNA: TGTGCCAGCATGGGGGCCGGCACAGATACGCAGTATTTT.

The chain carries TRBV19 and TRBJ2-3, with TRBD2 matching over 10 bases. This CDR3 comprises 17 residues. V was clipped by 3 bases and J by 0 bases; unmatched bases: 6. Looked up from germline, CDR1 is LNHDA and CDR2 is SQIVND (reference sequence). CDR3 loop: CASSISSGGDSTDTQYF. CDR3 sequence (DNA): TGTGCCAGTAGTATTTCCAGCGGGGGGGATAGCACAGATACGCAGTATTTT.

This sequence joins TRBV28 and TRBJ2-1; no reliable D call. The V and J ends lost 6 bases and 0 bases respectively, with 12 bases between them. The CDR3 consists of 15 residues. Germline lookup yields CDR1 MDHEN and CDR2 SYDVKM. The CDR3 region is CASRIVASSYNEQFF. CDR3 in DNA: TGTGCCAGCAGAATAGTCGCAAGCTCCTACAATGAGCAGTTCTTC.

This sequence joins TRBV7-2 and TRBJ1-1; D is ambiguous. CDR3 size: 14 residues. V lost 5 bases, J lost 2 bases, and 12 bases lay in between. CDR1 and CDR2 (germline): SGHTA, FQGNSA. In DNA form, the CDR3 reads TGTGCCAGCAGCCCCCGATCAGTTAACACTGAAGCTTTCTTT. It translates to CASSPRSVNTEAFF.

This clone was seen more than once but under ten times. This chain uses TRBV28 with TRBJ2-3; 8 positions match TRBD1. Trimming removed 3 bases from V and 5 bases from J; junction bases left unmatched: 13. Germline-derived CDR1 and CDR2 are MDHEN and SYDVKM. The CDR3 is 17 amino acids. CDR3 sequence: CASSLGPGGNGQDTQYF. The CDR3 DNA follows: TGTGCCAGCAGTTTGGGCCCAGGGGGCAATGGGCAAGATACGCAGTATTTT. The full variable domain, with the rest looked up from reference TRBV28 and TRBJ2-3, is DVKVTQSSRYLVKRTGEKVFLECVQDMDHENMFWYRQDPGLGLRLIYFSYDVKMKEKGDIPEGYSVSREKKERFSLILESASTNQTSMYLCASSLGPGGNGQDTQYFGPGTRLTVL.

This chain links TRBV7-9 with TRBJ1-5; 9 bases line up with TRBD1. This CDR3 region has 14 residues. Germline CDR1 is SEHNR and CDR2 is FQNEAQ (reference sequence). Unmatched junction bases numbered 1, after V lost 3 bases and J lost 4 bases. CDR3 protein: CASSFGTGNQPQHF. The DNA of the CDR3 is TGTGCCAGCAGCTTCGGGACAGGGAATCAGCCCCAGCATTTT.

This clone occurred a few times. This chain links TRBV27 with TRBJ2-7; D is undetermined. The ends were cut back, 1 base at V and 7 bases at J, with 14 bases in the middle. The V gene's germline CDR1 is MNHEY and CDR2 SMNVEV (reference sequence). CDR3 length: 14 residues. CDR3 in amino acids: CASSLLRGVGEQYF. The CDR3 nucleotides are TGTGCCAGCAGTTTATTGAGAGGTGTGGGTGAGCAGTACTTC.

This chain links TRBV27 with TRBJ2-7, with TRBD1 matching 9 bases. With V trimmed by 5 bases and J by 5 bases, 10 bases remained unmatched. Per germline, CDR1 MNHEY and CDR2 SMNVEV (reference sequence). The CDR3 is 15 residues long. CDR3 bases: TGTGCCAGCAGTCAAGCGGGACAGGGAAGAAACGAGCAGTACTTC. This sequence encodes CASSQAGQGRNEQYF.

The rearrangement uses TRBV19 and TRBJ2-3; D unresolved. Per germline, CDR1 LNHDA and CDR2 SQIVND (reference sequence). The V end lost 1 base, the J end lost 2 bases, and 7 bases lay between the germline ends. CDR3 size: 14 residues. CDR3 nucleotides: TGTGCCAGTAGTATAGGTCCCTTCACAGATACGCAGTATTTT. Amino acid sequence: CASSIGPFTDTQYF.

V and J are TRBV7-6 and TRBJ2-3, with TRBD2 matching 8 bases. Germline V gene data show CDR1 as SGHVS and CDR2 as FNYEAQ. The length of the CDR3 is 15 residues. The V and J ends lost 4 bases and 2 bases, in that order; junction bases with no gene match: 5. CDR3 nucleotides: TGTGCCAGCAGCTGGTTAGCGGGGCTCACAGATACGCAGTATTTT. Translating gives CASSWLAGLTDTQYF.

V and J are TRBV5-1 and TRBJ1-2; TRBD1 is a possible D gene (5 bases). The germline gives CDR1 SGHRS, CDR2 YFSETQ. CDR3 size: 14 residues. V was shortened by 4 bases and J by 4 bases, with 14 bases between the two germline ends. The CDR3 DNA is TGCGCCAGCAGCCTCCAGCCTCAGGGCTATGGCTACACCTTC. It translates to CASSLQPQGYGYTF. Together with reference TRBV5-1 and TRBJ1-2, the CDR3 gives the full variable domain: KAGVTQTPRYLIKTRGQQVTLSCSPISGHRSVSWYQQTPGQGLQFLFEYFSETQRNKGNFPGRFSGRQFSNSRSEMNVSTLELGDSALYLCASSLQPQGYGYTFGSGTRLTVV.

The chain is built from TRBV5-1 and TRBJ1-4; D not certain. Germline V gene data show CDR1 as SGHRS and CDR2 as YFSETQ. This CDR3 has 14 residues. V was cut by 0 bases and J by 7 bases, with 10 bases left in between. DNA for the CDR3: TGCGCCAGCAGCTTGGAACGGTTTTCTGAAAAACTGTTTTTT. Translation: CASSLERFSEKLFF.

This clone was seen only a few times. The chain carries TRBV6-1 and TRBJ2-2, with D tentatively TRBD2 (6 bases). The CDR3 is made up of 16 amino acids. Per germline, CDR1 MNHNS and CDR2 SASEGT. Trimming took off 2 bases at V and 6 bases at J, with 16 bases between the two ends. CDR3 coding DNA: TGTGCCAGCAGTGAAAGGGTGGCACAGCGGGCCGGGGAGCTGTTTTTT. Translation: CASSERVAQRAGELFF.

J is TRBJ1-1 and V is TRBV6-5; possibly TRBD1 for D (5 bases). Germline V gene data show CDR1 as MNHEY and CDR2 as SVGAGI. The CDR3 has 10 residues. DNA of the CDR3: TGTGCATCCGGGGGAGCTGAAGCTTTCTTT. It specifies CASGGAEAFF.

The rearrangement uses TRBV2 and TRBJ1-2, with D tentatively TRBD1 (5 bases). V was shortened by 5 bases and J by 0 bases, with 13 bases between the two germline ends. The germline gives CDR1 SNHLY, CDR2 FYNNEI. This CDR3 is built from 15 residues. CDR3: CASSPRVGANYGYTF. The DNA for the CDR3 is TGTGCCAGCAGTCCCAGGGTCGGCGCTAACTATGGCTACACCTTC. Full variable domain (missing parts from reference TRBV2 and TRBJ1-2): EPEVTQTPSHQVTQMGQEVILRCVPISNHLYFYWYRQILGQKVEFLVSFYNNEISEKSEIFDDQFSVERPDGSNFTLKIRSTKLEDSAMYFCASSPRVGANYGYTFGSGTRLTVV.

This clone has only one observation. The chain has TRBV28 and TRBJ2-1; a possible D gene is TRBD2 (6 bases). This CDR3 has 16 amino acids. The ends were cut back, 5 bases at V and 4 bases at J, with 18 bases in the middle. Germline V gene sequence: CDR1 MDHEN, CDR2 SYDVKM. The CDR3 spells CASSRSGRGVYNEQFF. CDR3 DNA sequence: TGTGCCAGCAGTCGGAGTGGGCGCGGGGTTTACAATGAGCAGTTCTTC.